The next 2 T cell receptor beta chains were all read from a single sample in a study of blood T cell repertoires in COVID-19. Clones were read by immunoSEQ multiplex PCR, and TCRdb kept only the in-frame ones, dropping some. The profile shows about 160,000 clones, less than 85% of them singletons. What was sequenced was peripheral blood. The source is a woman between 55 and 75 years old with COVID-19, enrolled during active disease.

J is TRBJ2-7 and V is TRBV7-2, with a tentative D call TRBD1 (5 bases). The CDR3 loop spans 15 amino acids. In germline, CDR1 is SGHTA, CDR2 FQGNSA. The V and J ends lost 5 bases and 0 bases respectively, with 14 bases between them. The chain's CDR3 is CASSGRTYRSYEQYF. DNA of the CDR3: TGTGCCAGCAGCGGTCGGACATACCGCTCCTACGAGCAGTACTTC.

As regards this clone: The germline gene is not matched at one end of the junction; a read error may be the cause. The chain uses TRBV7-7 and TRBJ2-3; 7 bases line up with TRBD1. The CDR3 covers 15 residues. CDR1 SSHAT and CDR2 FNYEAQ come from the germline V gene (reference sequence). CDR3 sequence (DNA): TGTGCTAGCAGCCTGGGGACAGCTCGCACAGATACGCAGTATTTT. The encoded protein is CASSLGTARTDTQYF.